This T cell receptor beta chain was profiled in a study of cytomegalovirus exposure and HLA in healthy donors. Overall study: Within an early data release were about 85 million unique TCRs drawn from HLA-typed donors. Study results and limitations: Earlier results showed most TCR beta V segments being productive about 90% or about 30% of the time. In a later analysis, a genetic analysis reported fewer productive-TCR N-insertions in an Asian-associated ancestry cluster than the cohort average.

V was pared by 0 bases and J by 1 base, with 0 bases of the junction left unmatched. This CDR3 has 15 amino acids. The germline gives CDR1 LGHNA, CDR2 YNFKEQ. 13 Jbeta primers and 60 Vbeta primers were used for the PCR. Repertoires were generated with immunoSEQ multiplex PCR, while TCRdb's copy carries only in-frame clones and drops some. The table has roughly 99,000 clones, nearly 80% seen once. The table lists this clone with a few counts. Its specificity is not known. Though probably carrying unrecorded immune exposures, donors were nominally healthy at sampling. The chain combines TRBV4-2 with TRBJ2-5, with 9 nucleotides matching TRBD2. What was sequenced was PBMCs. This clonotype originated in a woman between 35 and 50 years old in good health and CMV-seronegative. This CDR3 is CASSQERGGQETQYF. CDR3 in DNA: TGTGCCAGCAGCCAAGAGCGGGGGGGCCAAGAGACCCAGTACTTC.